A selection of T cell receptor beta chains follows, all from one sample in a study of regulatory T cells in long-lasting Graves disease. Each CDR3 protein is one row after TCRdb ran MiXCR on the multiplex PCR reads. The repertoire holds fewer than 550,000 distinct CDR3 sequences, 16% seen once, with around 23% in the top ten. The same sample was also studied in work on T cells in Graves' hyperthyroidism and ophthalmopathy.

The sequencing used peripheral blood mononuclear cells (PBMCs), collected at new diagnosis, from a patient treated with antithyroid drugs. Source of these receptors: a woman between 18 and 30 years old with Graves disease. The CDR3 runs from the conserved cysteine through the conserved F or W. A D gene is named only where the DNA matches it firmly. A clone size is listed for some rows: how often the clone was seen (once, few, many), or a class if it is expanded.

clone_size | j_call | d_call | v_call | cdr3_aa | cdr3_nt
few | TRBJ2-7 | NA | TRBV6-1 | CASMKRSSYEQYF | TGTGCCAGCATGAAGCGGTCTTCCTACGAGCAGTACTTC
few | TRBJ2-2 | TRBD2 | TRBV24-1 | CATSEPGTRWANTGELFF | TGTGCCACCAGTGAGCCCGGGACTAGGTGGGCGAACACCGGGGAGCTGTTTTTT
many | TRBJ2-5 | NA | TRBV15 | CATSSLGVRETQYF | TGTGCCACCAGCAGCCTGGGGGTGCGGGAGACCCAGTACTTC
many | TRBJ1-4 | NA | TRBV27 | CASSLIWERDEKLFF | TGTGCCAGCAGTTTAATCTGGGAGCGAGATGAAAAACTGTTTTTT
many | TRBJ2-1 | TRBD1 | TRBV30 | CAWSKTGVGEQFF | TGTGCCTGGAGTAAAACAGGGGTCGGTGAGCAGTTCTTC
many | TRBJ2-1 | TRBD2 | TRBV20-1 | CSGYSGSSYNEQFF | TGCAGTGGGTACAGCGGGAGCTCCTACAATGAGCAGTTCTTC
many | TRBJ2-5 | NA | TRBV29-1 | CSVWGGARVAEAQYF | TGCAGCGTATGGGGGGGCGCAAGGGTCGCTGAGGCCCAGTACTTC
many | TRBJ1-6 | NA | TRBV2 | CASSEASPGNSPLHF | TGTGCCAGCAGTGAGGCCAGTCCAGGGAATTCACCCCTCCACTTT
many | TRBJ1-5 | NA | TRBV20-1 | CSARDSGRLQPQHF | TGCAGTGCTAGAGATTCGGGCCGGCTTCAGCCCCAGCATTTT
NA | TRBJ2-7 | TRBD2 | TRBV12-3/TRBV12-4 | CASSLAGDIYEQYF | TGTGCCAGCAGTCTAGCGGGAGATATCTACGAGCAGTACTTC
many | TRBJ2-5 | TRBD1 | TRBV11-2 | CASSLGGQPSSETQYF | TGTGCCAGCAGCTTAGGGGGACAGCCCAGCTCAGAGACCCAGTACTTC
few | TRBJ1-2 | NA | TRBV28 | CASSLSQYGYTF | TGTGCCAGCAGTTTATCACAGTATGGCTACACCTTC
many | TRBJ2-7 | TRBD1 | TRBV12-3/TRBV12-4 | CATMPGTGALEQYF | TGTGCCACTATGCCTGGGACAGGGGCCCTCGAGCAGTACTTC
many | TRBJ2-3 | NA | TRBV6-5 | CASSYRGGTDTQYF | TGTGCCAGCAGTTACCGCGGGGGCACAGATACGCAGTATTTT
few | TRBJ1-6 | NA | TRBV28 | CASRLGRLNSPLHF | TGTGCCAGCAGACTGGGACGGCTGAATTCACCCCTCCACTTT
many | TRBJ2-1 | TRBD2 | TRBV7-2 | CASSLTSGRAKLSYNEQFF | TGTGCCAGCAGCCTGACTAGCGGGAGGGCTAAACTCTCCTACAATGAGCAGTTCTTC
many | TRBJ2-3 | NA | TRBV6-2/TRBV6-3 | CASRGLLATDTQYF | TGTGCCAGCAGGGGGCTTTTAGCCACAGATACGCAGTATTTT
NA | TRBJ2-3 | NA | TRBV29-1 | CSAVAHSTDTQYF | TGCAGCGCTGTAGCGCATAGCACAGATACGCAGTATTTT
many | TRBJ2-3 | TRBD1 | TRBV29-1 | CSGQGAKGDTQYF | TGCAGCGGACAGGGGGCGAAAGGCGATACGCAGTATTTT
NA | TRBJ2-6 | NA | TRBV6-1 | CASSEGNSGANVLTF | TGTGCCAGCAGTGAGGGGAACTCTGGGGCCAACGTCCTGACTTTC
NA | TRBJ1-1 | TRBD1 | TRBV10-2 | CATGQGVDTEAFF | TGCGCCACCGGACAGGGAGTCGACACTGAAGCTTTCTTT
many | TRBJ2-1 | NA | TRBV7-9 | CASSSERFSYNEQFF | TGTGCCAGCAGCTCTGAAAGGTTTAGCTACAATGAGCAGTTCTTC
many | TRBJ2-3 | NA | TRBV7-2 | CASSLEGRPTDTQYF | TGTGCCAGCAGCTTAGAGGGCAGACCCACAGATACGCAGTATTTT
many | TRBJ1-1 | TRBD1 | TRBV27 | CASRTGWNTEAFF | TGTGCCAGCAGGACAGGGTGGAACACTGAAGCTTTCTTT
many | TRBJ1-2 | TRBD1 | TRBV28 | CASTPGQGRHGYTF | TGTGCCAGCACACCCGGACAGGGCAGGCATGGCTACACCTTC